The entry that follows covers one TCR beta chain sequence. RNA totalling 0.5 to 1 ug underwent reverse transcription with random hexamers. TCRdb re-derived calls from the immunoSEQ multiplex PCR reads in MiXCR, one entry per CDR3 protein. The sample includes fewer than 140,000 distinct CDR3 sequences, approximately 93% of them seen just once. These data are taken from a study of CD8 T cells in Susac syndrome. CD8+ and CD4+ T cells from blood underwent TCR beta sequencing. This CDR3 has 13 residues. V lost 3 bases and J lost 6, with 10 bases in between. V and J are TRBV12-3 or TRBV12-4 and TRBJ2-3; D is ambiguous. The origin of this receptor is a human donor with Susac syndrome. Sequencing was carried out using CD8+ T cells from PBMCs. CDR3 in amino acids: CASSFIAVDTQYF. The CDR3 DNA reads as TGTGCCAGCAGTTTTATTGCGGTTGATACGCAGTATTTT.